The present TCR beta chain was sequenced within a study of patients and donors after allogeneic stem cell transplantation. Each CDR3 protein is one row after TCRdb ran MiXCR on the RT-PCR reads. The repertoire includes approximately 200,000 distinct CDR3 sequences, over 30% of them detected once, and roughly 11% sits in the top ten. Input material: blood, either unsorted or a sorted T cell fraction (not recorded which). The TCR sequence derives from a human donor who was either an allogeneic HSCT recipient or a stem cell or donor lymphocyte infusion donor (not recorded which). It is not recorded whose cells these are; they may come from a transplant donor.

DNA of the CDR3: TGTGCCTGGAGTACTAGCGGGGGCACAGATACGCAGTATTTT. Translated: CAWSTSGGTDTQYF. V gene TRBV30 combines with J gene TRBJ2-3, with TRBD2 matching 10 bases. This CDR3 region has 14 residues. Losses at the gene ends were 2 bases for V and 1 base for J; bases not matched to a gene: 0. The V gene's germline CDR1 is GTSNPN and CDR2 SVGIG (reference sequence).